The next 28 T cell receptor beta chains were all read from a single sample in a study of OX40 agonist ivuxolimab in advanced cancers. Sequencing was performed with immunoSEQ multiplex PCR; in TCRdb, only in-frame clones are kept and a portion is missing. Here the sample spans about 59,000 clones, 80% to 90% being singletons. The source material was CD4+ or CD8+ T cells sorted from blood, sampled in a trial of the OX40 agonist ivuxolimab. All receptors come from an adult with an advanced solid tumor such as melanoma, head and neck, liver or kidney cancer.

The rearrangement uses TRBV27 and TRBJ1-5, with a possible D match to TRBD1 (6 bases). Trimming cost V 5 bases and J 4 bases, with 18 bases left between them. This CDR3 contains 16 residues. The germline gives CDR1 MNHEY, CDR2 SMNVEV (reference sequence). The CDR3 is CASSPDWGGPNQPQHF. CDR3 nucleotide sequence: TGTGCCAGCAGTCCCGATTGGGGGGGGCCAAATCAGCCCCAGCATTTT.

The chain carries TRBV11-2 and TRBJ2-2; TRBD1 is a possible D gene (5 bases). The CDR3 runs to 16 residues. Germline assignment: CDR1 SGHAT and CDR2 FQNNGV. Trimming pared 5 bases from V and 0 bases from J, leaving 13 bases between. The DNA for the CDR3 is TGTGCCAGCAGCCCCCGACAGACCACGAACACCGGGGAGCTGTTTTTT. This translates into CASSPRQTTNTGELFF.

The rearrangement joins TRBV7-9 to TRBJ2-1; D possibly corresponds to TRBD1 (5 bases). Trimming stripped 7 bases from V and 0 bases from J, with 13 bases between. There are 15 residues in the CDR3. Germline-derived CDR1 and CDR2 are SEHNR and FQNEAQ (reference sequence). The CDR3 bases are TGTGCCAGCAACGGATGGGGCAACTCCTACAATGAGCAGTTCTTC. It codes for CASNGWGNSYNEQFF.

This clone was detected a few times. The rearrangement joins TRBV7-2 to TRBJ1-5; D remains ambiguous. Trimming took off 5 bases at V and 7 bases at J, with 9 bases between the two ends. This CDR3 is built from 12 residues. The germline CDR1 and CDR2 sequences are SGHTA and FQGNSA. CDR3 DNA sequence: TGTGCCAGCAGCCTCGGTGCCCAGCCCCAGCATTTT. This gives the protein CASSLGAQPQHF.

The chain employs TRBV2 and TRBJ1-2; D gene uncertain. CDR1 is SNHLY and CDR2 is FYNNEI in the germline V gene. This CDR3 comprises 14 residues. Trimming took 2 bases from V and 5 from J, leaving 12 bases between them. This CDR3 is CASSEPTPAYGYTF. CDR3 coding DNA: TGTGCCAGCAGTGAACCCACCCCAGCTTATGGCTACACCTTC.

To note about this clone: This may be a read error: a much more frequent sequence differs by one nucleotide. This sample includes further DNA sequences coding for the same CDR3. The chain employs TRBV2 and TRBJ2-7; 12 bases agree with TRBD2. Per the germline V gene, CDR1 is SNHLY and CDR2 is FYNNEI. The CDR3 length is 15 residues. The CDR3 DNA reads as TGTGCCAGCAGGGAGACTAGCGGGAGAACCTACGAGCAGTACTTT. Its protein is CASRETSGRTYEQYF.

The genes are TRBV5-1 and TRBJ1-4; possibly TRBD1 for D (6 bases). The V gene lost 3 bases and the J gene lost 7 bases, with 13 bases spanning the gap. The CDR3 consists of 14 residues. Germline V gene lookup returns CDR1 SGHRS and CDR2 YFSETQ. The DNA for the CDR3 is TGCGCCAGCAGCTCAGGGGACGATGTTGAAAAACTGTTTTTT. Protein product: CASSSGDDVEKLFF.

The CDR3 sequence is CASSLSGAGTGELFF. DNA for the CDR3: TGTGCCAGCAGCTTATCAGGGGCCGGGACCGGGGAGCTGTTTTTT. This chain connects TRBV11-2 to TRBJ2-2; tentative D call: TRBD1 (6 bases). The CDR3 is made up of 15 amino acids. Germline V lookup: CDR1 SGHAT, CDR2 FQNNGV. V lost 2 bases to trimming and J lost 5 bases, with 12 bases between them.

The rearrangement uses TRBV10-2 and TRBJ1-1; D is unclear. The CDR3 spans 14 residues. The ends were cut back, 4 bases at V and 1 base at J, with 10 bases in the middle. Looked up from germline, CDR1 is WSHSY and CDR2 is SAAADI. CDR3 nucleotides: TGCGCCAGCAGTGTATTCGGGGAGAACACTGAAGCTTTCTTT. It encodes CASSVFGENTEAFF.

The chain uses TRBV7-9 and TRBJ2-7, with D possibly called TRBD1 or TRBD2 (5 bases each). This CDR3 has 15 amino acids. Germline CDR1 is SEHNR and CDR2 is FQNEAQ (reference sequence). Trimming left V 7 bases short and J 0 bases short, with 16 bases between. As DNA, the CDR3 is TGTGCCAGCACCTCGTTTGGGACCGCCTCCTACGAGCAGTACTTC. Its protein is CASTSFGTASYEQYF.

This sequence joins TRBV7-2 and TRBJ1-5; 8 bases map to TRBD1. The length of the CDR3 is 14 residues. The junction had 3 bases not matched to a gene; V was cut back by 5 bases and J by 3 bases. Germline CDR1 reads SGHTA; CDR2 reads FQGNSA. The CDR3 DNA is TGTGCCAGCAGCGGGGACAGGCTCAATCAGCCCCAGCATTTT. This gives the protein CASSGDRLNQPQHF.

This chain links TRBV7-2 with TRBJ2-7; no clear D gene. The germline V gene has CDR1 SGHTA and CDR2 FQGNSA. This CDR3 is built from 14 residues. V was clipped by 3 bases and J by 2 bases, with 11 bases between them. The CDR3 is CASSFRQDPYEQYF. The CDR3 coding sequence is TGTGCCAGCAGCTTCCGACAAGACCCCTACGAGCAGTACTTC. Supplemented by reference TRBV7-2 and TRBJ2-7, the full variable domain reads GAGVSQSPSNKVTEKGKDVELRCDPISGHTALYWYRQSLGQGLEFLIYFQGNSAPDKSGLPSDRFSAERTGGSVSTLTIQRTQQEDSAVYLCASSFRQDPYEQYFGPGTRLTVT.

Remarks on this clone: Mismatch with germline at one junction end may stem from a read error. The chain has TRBV6-1 and TRBJ1-1; D remains ambiguous. CDR1 and CDR2 from the germline V gene are MNHNS and SASEGT. The CDR3 is 13 residues long. The CDR3 protein is CASREGHGTEAFF. The CDR3 nucleotides are TGTGCCAGCAGAGAAGGCCATGGGACTGAAGCTTTCTTT.

The rearrangement joins TRBV19 to TRBJ2-1; 10 nucleotides align to TRBD2. Germline lookup yields CDR1 LNHDA and CDR2 SQIVND (reference sequence). The CDR3 is 15 residues long. V shed 1 base, J shed 7 bases, and the junction held 4 bases outside the gene matches. CDR3 bases: TGTGCCAGTAGTATAGGGGCTAGCGGGAGTAATGAGCAGTTCTTC. Translation gives CASSIGASGSNEQFF.

A word on this clone: The junction departs from germline at one end; a sequencing error may be responsible. V and J are TRBV6-1 and TRBJ1-2; 7 positions match TRBD1. The CDR3 has 10 amino acids. Germline-derived CDR1 and CDR2 are MNHNS and SASEGT. CDR3: CASSWDRYYF. The DNA for the CDR3 is TGTGCCAGCAGTTGGGACAGATATTACTTC.

Here the CDR3 reads CASRDTYQETQYF. The CDR3 nucleotides read TGTGCCTCCCGGGACACCTACCAAGAGACCCAGTACTTC. The chain uses TRBV10-3 and TRBJ2-5; D possibly corresponds to TRBD1 (6 bases). CDR1 and CDR2 (germline): ENHRY, SYGVKD. Trimming took 11 bases from V and 0 from J, leaving 13 bases between them. The CDR3 spans 13 residues.

CDR3 in DNA: TGTGCCAGCAGTGAAGTTCTAAGGGGGTTGAGCAATCAGCCCCAGCATTTT. Translating it yields CASSEVLRGLSNQPQHF. V and J are TRBV6-1 and TRBJ1-5, with D possibly being TRBD1 (6 bases). CDR3 length: 17 amino acids. The germline gives CDR1 MNHNS, CDR2 SASEGT. The V and J ends lost 1 base and 1 base respectively, with 14 bases between them.

This clone was counted a few times. V gene TRBV6-1 combines with J gene TRBJ1-5; D is possibly TRBD1 (6 bases). V shed 7 bases and J shed 3 bases, with 16 bases lying between them. The length of the CDR3 is 15 residues. Germline values: CDR1 MNHNS, CDR2 SASEGT. CDR3 DNA: TGTGCCAGCATCTTCGGAGACAGGCCCAATCAGCCCCAGCATTTT. Translation gives CASIFGDRPNQPQHF.

The chain links TRBV28 to TRBJ2-5; tentatively, D is TRBD2 (6 bases). Germline CDR1 reads MDHEN; CDR2 reads SYDVKM. The CDR3 runs to 14 residues. V gave up 4 bases and J gave up 5 bases, with 14 bases separating them. CDR3 loop: CASSSEGLGETQYF. In nucleotides, the CDR3 is TGTGCCAGCAGTTCGGAGGGGCTTGGTGAGACCCAGTACTTC. Full variable domain (outside the CDR3, taken from reference TRBV28 and TRBJ2-5): DVKVTQSSRYLVKRTGEKVFLECVQDMDHENMFWYRQDPGLGLRLIYFSYDVKMKEKGDIPEGYSVSREKKERFSLILESASTNQTSMYLCASSSEGLGETQYFGPGTRLLVL.

The chain recombines TRBV6-5 with TRBJ1-4; 9 nucleotides line up with TRBD1. Germline-derived CDR1 and CDR2 are MNHEY and SVGAGI. V dropped 5 bases and J dropped 8; count of bases not matched to a gene: 6. The CDR3 covers 14 residues. The CDR3: CASSRTGAREKLFF. CDR3 in DNA: TGTGCCAGCAGTAGGACAGGGGCGAGGGAAAAACTGTTTTTT.

V is TRBV6-1 and J is TRBJ1-1, with D unclear. With 6 bases removed from V and 10 bases from J, the gap between germline ends came to 15 bases. The CDR3 contains 12 residues. Per the germline V gene, CDR1 is MNHNS and CDR2 is SASEGT. The DNA of the CDR3 is TGTGCCAGCAGCAAACAGTTTTCTCGAGCTTTCTTT. Protein product: CASSKQFSRAFF.

The rearrangement uses TRBV27 and TRBJ2-2; 8 bases line up with TRBD1. V dropped 2 bases and J dropped 1; count of bases not matched to a gene: 6. From germline, CDR1 is MNHEY and CDR2 SMNVEV (reference sequence). This CDR3 is built from 17 residues. The CDR3 reads CASSLIGRGQNTGELFF. CDR3 sequence (DNA): TGTGCCAGCAGTTTAATCGGCAGGGGGCAGAACACCGGGGAGCTGTTTTTT.

This clone is a singleton in its sample. This chain connects TRBV7-2 to TRBJ2-5, with 7 nucleotides matching TRBD2. Per the germline V gene, CDR1 is SGHTA and CDR2 is FQGNSA. Germline trimming cut 1 base from V and 2 bases from J; bases unmatched to any gene: 1. The CDR3 spans 14 residues. As DNA, the CDR3 is TGTGCCAGCAGCTTAGGGGGACTACAAGAGACCCAGTACTTC. This codes for CASSLGGLQETQYF. Combining the CDR3 with reference TRBV7-2 and TRBJ2-5 gives the whole variable domain GAGVSQSPSNKVTEKGKDVELRCDPISGHTALYWYRQSLGQGLEFLIYFQGNSAPDKSGLPSDRFSAERTGGSVSTLTIQRTQQEDSAVYLCASSLGGLQETQYFGPGTRLLVL.

This clone has only a few counts. The rearrangement uses TRBV5-1 and TRBJ1-2; no firm D call. CDR1 and CDR2 from the germline V gene are SGHRS and YFSETQ. The CDR3 length is 13 residues. Trimming took off 4 bases at V and 10 bases at J, with 17 bases between the two ends. The CDR3 DNA reads as TGCGCCAGCAGCCGATACACGGAGCGTGACTACACCTTC. Translation gives CASSRYTERDYTF.

The V and J genes are TRBV5-1 and TRBJ2-2; D is possibly TRBD1 (6 bases). Deletions cut 1 base from V and 5 bases from J, with 9 bases between. Germline assignment: CDR1 SGHRS and CDR2 YFSETQ. The CDR3 consists of 14 residues. CDR3 amino acids: CASSLIGGTGELFF. For the CDR3, the DNA is TGCGCCAGCAGCTTGATAGGGGGAACCGGGGAGCTGTTTTTT.

The chain joins TRBV29-1 to TRBJ1-4, with a weak D call TRBD1 (5 bases). The V gene's germline CDR1 is SQVTM and CDR2 ANQGSEA. The CDR3 has 16 amino acids. The germline V and J ends were trimmed by 3 bases and 0 bases, with 14 bases remaining between them. The CDR3, as DNA: TGCAGCGTTGAGAGCGGGACGGCCTCAACTAATGAAAAACTGTTTTTT. Its translation is CSVESGTASTNEKLFF.

The chain uses TRBV10-3 and TRBJ2-7; D remains unclear. CDR1 ENHRY and CDR2 SYGVKD come from the germline V gene. The V gene lost 0 bases and the J gene lost 2 bases, with 8 bases spanning the gap. The CDR3 has 14 residues. CDR3 coding DNA: TGTGCCATCAGTGAGTCGGGCAGTACCTACGAGCAGTACTTC. It specifies CAISESGSTYEQYF.

The CDR3 nucleotides read TGTGCCAGCAGCCGACAGGGGGCCCGGCGGAATTCACCCCTCCACTTT. Amino acid sequence: CASSRQGARRNSPLHF. V is TRBV5-4 and J is TRBJ1-6; 10 bases agree with TRBD1. The CDR3 spans 16 residues. V lost 4 bases to trimming and J lost 7 bases; unmatched junction nucleotides: 8. Germline V gives CDR1 SGHNT, CDR2 YYREEE (reference sequence). The entire variable domain, with the rest obtained from reference TRBV5-4 and TRBJ1-6, is as follows: ETGVTQSPTHLIKTRGQQVTLRCSSQSGHNTVSWYQQALGQGPQFIFQYYREEENGRGNFPPRFSGLQFPNYSSELNVNALELDDSALYLCASSRQGARRNSPLHFGNGTRLTVT.